This passage covers 22 T cell receptor beta chains from one sample sequenced in a study of T cells of healthy individuals (dated 2018 in TCRdb). The protocol used for the library was 5' RACE. The sequencer was an Illumina MiSeq. TCRdb passed the public sequencing reads through fastp at Q25 and MiXCR, retaining productive beta sequences. Every entry covers one CDR3 protein and lists the most common genes and DNA from its rows. The sample has some 69,000 distinct CDR3 sequences on record, around 15% of them singletons. Approximately 4.7% of the sample comes from the top ten. Every receptor here comes from a human donor in good health.

This clonotype occurred many times. The genes are TRBV21-1 and TRBJ2-3; the table's D call of TRBD2 was not tested on the DNA. TRBV21-1 is a pseudogene. This CDR3 is built from 16 residues. CDR3 DNA sequence: TGTGCCAGCAGCAAAGAGCCTCTGAGGACCCCAGATACGCAGTATTTT. Its translation: CASSKEPLRTPDTQYF.

This clonotype was found many times. The rearrangement links TRBV5-4 to TRBJ1-6; 11 bases match TRBD1. CDR3 length: 16 residues. V was pared by 4 bases and J by 8 bases, with 8 bases of the junction left unmatched. Germline-derived CDR1 and CDR2 are SGHNT and YYREEE (reference sequence). The CDR3 DNA reads TGTGCCAGCAGCCTTCAAGCGGACAGGGGGCATTCACCCCTCCACTTT. Translating it yields CASSLQADRGHSPLHF. The whole variable domain, remainder taken from reference TRBV5-4 and TRBJ1-6, is ETGVTQSPTHLIKTRGQQVTLRCSSQSGHNTVSWYQQALGQGPQFIFQYYREEENGRGNFPPRFSGLQFPNYSSELNVNALELDDSALYLCASSLQADRGHSPLHFGNGTRLTVT.

This clonotype was recorded at least ten times. The J gene is TRBJ2-3, the V gene TRBV5-6, with 7 bases aligning to TRBD1. Trimming took 1 base from V and 2 from J; bases not matched to a gene: 4. CDR1 and CDR2 from the germline V gene are SGHDT and YYEEEE. The CDR3 totals 15 residues. The CDR3 loop is CASSLKGQSTDTQYF. DNA of the CDR3: TGTGCCAGCAGCTTGAAGGGACAGTCCACAGATACGCAGTATTTT.

This chain links TRBV28 with TRBJ2-3; a weak D match, TRBD1 (5 bases). This CDR3 region has 13 residues. Looked up from germline, CDR1 is MDHEN and CDR2 is SYDVKM. The V end was cut by 8 bases, the J end by 2 bases, with 11 bases between. The CDR3 sequence: CASGDSYTDTQYF. CDR3 nucleotide sequence: TGTGCCAGCGGAGACAGCTACACAGATACGCAGTATTTT.

In its sample, this clonotype was seen a few times. The V and J genes are TRBV20-1 and TRBJ1-1; no definite D call. CDR1 is DFQATT and CDR2 is SNEGSKA in the germline V gene (reference sequence). The CDR3 covers 13 residues. Trimming shortened V by 2 bases and J by 1 base, and 8 bases separated the two germline ends. CDR3: CSARSVGNTEAFF. The CDR3 DNA is TGCAGTGCTAGATCAGTGGGGAACACTGAAGCTTTCTTT.

V and J are TRBV12-5 and TRBJ2-1, with D possibly TRBD2 on 6 matching bases. The CDR3 consists of 15 residues. The V and J ends lost 8 bases and 2 bases respectively, with 16 bases between them. Germline CDR1 and CDR2: LGHNT and FRNRAP. CDR3 sequence reads: CASLFFAGTYNEQFF. Here the CDR3 DNA reads TGTGCTAGTTTGTTTTTCGCGGGAACCTACAATGAGCAGTTCTTC.

This clonotype showed up many times. This rearrangement joins TRBV29-1 to TRBJ2-3; TRBD1 aligns across 8 bases. Trimming removed 0 bases from V and 5 bases from J; junction bases left unmatched: 4. CDR1 is SQVTM, CDR2 ANQGSEA, per germline. This CDR3 contains 14 residues. The CDR3 DNA is TGCAGCGTTGAAGATGCGACAGGGGAAGATACGCAGTATTTT. Residues: CSVEDATGEDTQYF.

This clonotype occurred many times. This rearrangement joins TRBV20-1 to TRBJ2-1; 14 bases match TRBD2. J lost 7 bases, V lost 5 bases, and 4 bases had no gene match. This CDR3 comprises 14 residues. The germline CDR1 and CDR2 sequences are DFQATT and SNEGSKA (reference sequence). The CDR3 reads CSAGTSGRGNEQFF. The CDR3 nucleotides are TGCAGTGCTGGGACTAGCGGGAGAGGGAATGAGCAGTTCTTC.

This clonotype was detected many times. This chain's CDR3 is CASRRRVANTEAFF. The CDR3 bases are TGTGCCAGCAGGCGAAGGGTGGCGAACACTGAAGCTTTCTTT. The genes are TRBV2 and TRBJ1-1; D uncertain. The CDR3 sequence is 14 residues long. V was clipped by 6 bases and J by 1 base, with 12 bases between them. Germline V gene sequence: CDR1 SNHLY, CDR2 FYNNEI.

The rearrangement uses TRBV27 and TRBJ2-3; possibly TRBD2 for D (6 bases). V gave up 1 base and J gave up 4 bases, with 12 bases separating them. This CDR3 spans 15 amino acids. The germline V gene encodes CDR1 MNHEY and CDR2 SMNVEV (reference sequence). CDR3 sequence: CASSLYGRVSDTQYF. For the CDR3, the DNA is TGTGCCAGCAGTTTATACGGGAGAGTCTCAGATACGCAGTATTTT.

This clonotype has at least ten counts. The chain recombines TRBV6-4 with TRBJ1-1; TRBD1 might be the D (6 bases). Germline V gene sequence: CDR1 MRHNA, CDR2 SNTAGT. This CDR3 has 15 amino acids. V was cut by 7 bases and J by 4 bases, with 19 bases left in between. The CDR3 spells CASKAQGARGTEAFF. The CDR3 DNA follows: TGTGCCAGCAAAGCCCAGGGTGCCAGGGGCACTGAAGCTTTCTTT.

This clonotype was observed a handful of times. The chain uses TRBV25-1 and TRBJ1-6; 7 bases map to TRBD1. The CDR3 is 17 amino acids. The germline V gene has CDR1 MGHDK and CDR2 SYGVNS. Trimming cost V 4 bases and J 8 bases; bases outside gene matches: 14. This CDR3 reads CASSVPRQGDLDSPLHF. Here the CDR3 DNA reads TGTGCCAGCAGTGTCCCCCGACAGGGCGACTTGGATTCACCCCTCCACTTT.

On this clonotype: Compared with germline, one end of the junction differs, possibly owing to a read error. The V gene is TRBV7-7, the J gene TRBJ2-7; possibly TRBD2 for D (6 bases). The CDR3 totals 15 residues. Germline CDR1 SSHAT, CDR2 FNYEAQ (reference sequence). CDR3 bases: TGTGCTAGCAGCTTAGGTAGCGGTCCATCCTACGAGCAGTACTTC. Translation gives CASSLGSGPSYEQYF.

The CDR3 DNA reads as TGTGCCAGCAGCCCGGGGGACAGTGGGTTATTGAACACTGAAGCTTTCTTT. Translation gives CASSPGDSGLLNTEAFF. V and J are TRBV7-3 and TRBJ1-1, with TRBD1 identical over 7 bases. J lost 0 bases, V lost 5 bases, and 12 bases had no gene match. The CDR3 runs 17 residues. Per the germline V gene, CDR1 is SGHTA and CDR2 is FQGTGA.

This clonotype was seen at least ten times. The chain is built from TRBV5-1 and TRBJ2-3, with D uncertain. CDR1 is SGHRS, CDR2 YFSETQ, per germline. The V end was cut by 1 base, the J end by 0 bases, with 12 bases between. The CDR3 has 16 amino acids. In DNA, the CDR3 is TGCGCCAGCAGCTTGTACAGTGGAACGAGCACAGATACGCAGTATTTT. Its protein product is CASSLYSGTSTDTQYF.

The CDR3, as DNA: TGCAGTGCTAGAGCGGGGCCTAGCAATCAGCCCCAGCATTTT. It codes for CSARAGPSNQPQHF. V gene TRBV20-1 combines with J gene TRBJ1-5; D is possibly TRBD1 (5 bases). The CDR3 is made up of 14 amino acids. V was cut by 1 base and J by 0 bases, with 7 bases left in between. CDR1 is DFQATT, CDR2 SNEGSKA, per germline (reference sequence).

This clonotype showed up many times. The rearrangement joins TRBV12-3 or TRBV12-4 to TRBJ1-1; no definite D call. The CDR3 totals 11 residues. V was cut by 8 bases and J by 4 bases, with 8 bases left in between. CDR3 region: CASGRGTEAFF. DNA for the CDR3: TGTGCCAGCGGGCGTGGCACTGAAGCTTTCTTT.

This clonotype was counted at least ten times. The V call is TRBV12-3 or TRBV12-4, the J call TRBJ1-1, with a possible D match to TRBD1 (5 bases). V lost 4 bases and J 4 bases, leaving 10 bases between the germline ends. This CDR3 region has 13 residues. Here the CDR3 reads CASSWGGFTEAFF. CDR3 coding DNA: TGTGCCAGCAGTTGGGGGGGATTCACTGAAGCTTTCTTT.

This clonotype appeared many times. V usage is TRBV3-1 and J usage is TRBJ2-7; the D is unclear. Germline V gene lookup returns CDR1 LGHDT and CDR2 YNNKEL (reference sequence). Trimming took 0 bases from V and 7 from J, leaving 10 bases between them. The length of the CDR3 is 13 residues. Written as DNA, the CDR3 is TGTGCCAGCAGCCAAGATACCTTCGGGGAGCAGTACTTC. It translates to CASSQDTFGEQYF.

This clonotype appeared many times. The chain recombines TRBV9 with TRBJ1-1; 7 nucleotides agree with TRBD1. V shed 4 bases and J 4 bases; nucleotides not matched to a gene: 7. Germline V gene data show CDR1 as SGDLS and CDR2 as YYNGEE. The CDR3 has 14 residues. This CDR3 reads CASSPRDRSTEAFF. The CDR3 DNA sequence: TGTGCCAGCAGCCCACGGGACAGAAGCACTGAAGCTTTCTTT. The full variable domain, in which reference TRBV9 and TRBJ1-1 provide the parts outside the CDR3, is DSGVTQTPKHLITATGQRVTLRCSPRSGDLSVYWYQQSLDQGLQFLIQYYNGEERAKGNILERFSAQQFPDLHSELNLSSLELGDSALYFCASSPRDRSTEAFFGQGTRLTVV.

This clonotype was found many times. V is TRBV6-4 and J is TRBJ2-3, with a tentative D call TRBD1 (5 bases). CDR3 length: 17 residues. Per germline, CDR1 MRHNA and CDR2 SNTAGT. Between the trimmed V and J ends, which lost 2 bases and 3 bases, there was a span of 18 bases. The CDR3 protein is CASSDLRWWGRTDTQYF. The CDR3 nucleotides are TGTGCCAGCAGTGACCTCCGATGGTGGGGCAGAACAGATACGCAGTATTTT.

This clonotype was seen ten or more times. The V gene is TRBV5-1, the J gene TRBJ1-5; TRBD1 aligns across 8 bases. CDR3 length: 15 amino acids. Unmatched junction bases numbered 8, after V lost 5 bases and J lost 4 bases. The germline V gene has CDR1 SGHRS and CDR2 YFSETQ. CDR3 region: CASSRNTGGNQPQHF. The CDR3 DNA reads TGCGCCAGCAGTCGGAACACAGGGGGAAATCAGCCCCAGCATTTT.